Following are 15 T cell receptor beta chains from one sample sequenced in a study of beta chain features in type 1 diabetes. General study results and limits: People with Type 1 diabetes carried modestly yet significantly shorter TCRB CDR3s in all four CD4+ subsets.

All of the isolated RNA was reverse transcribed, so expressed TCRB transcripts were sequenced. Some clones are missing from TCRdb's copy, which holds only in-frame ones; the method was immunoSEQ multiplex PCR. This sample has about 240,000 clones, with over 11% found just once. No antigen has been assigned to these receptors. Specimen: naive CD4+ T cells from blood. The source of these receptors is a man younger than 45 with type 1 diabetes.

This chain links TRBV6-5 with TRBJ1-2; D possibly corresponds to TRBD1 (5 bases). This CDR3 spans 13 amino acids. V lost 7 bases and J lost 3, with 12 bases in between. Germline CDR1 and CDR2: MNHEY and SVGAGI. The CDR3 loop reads CASTPGRDYGYTF. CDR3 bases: TGTGCCAGCACCCCAGGGAGGGACTATGGCTACACCTTC.

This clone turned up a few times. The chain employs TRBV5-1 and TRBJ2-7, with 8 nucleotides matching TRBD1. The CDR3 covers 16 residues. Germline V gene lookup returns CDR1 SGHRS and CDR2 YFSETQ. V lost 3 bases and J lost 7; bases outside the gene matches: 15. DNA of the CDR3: TGCGCCAGCAGCTCGGAGCCAGGACAGGGCCGGGGGGAGCAGTACTTC. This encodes CASSSEPGQGRGEQYF.

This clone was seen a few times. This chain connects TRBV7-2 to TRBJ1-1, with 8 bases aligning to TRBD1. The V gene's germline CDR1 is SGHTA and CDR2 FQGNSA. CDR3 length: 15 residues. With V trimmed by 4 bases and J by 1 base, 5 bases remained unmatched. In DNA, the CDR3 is TGTGCCAGCAGCTCGGGACAGGCTAAGAACACTGAAGCTTTCTTT. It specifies CASSSGQAKNTEAFF.

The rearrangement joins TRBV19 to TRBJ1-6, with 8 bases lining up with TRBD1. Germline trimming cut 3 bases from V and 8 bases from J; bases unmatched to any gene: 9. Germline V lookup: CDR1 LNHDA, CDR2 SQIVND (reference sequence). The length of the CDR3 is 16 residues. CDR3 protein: CASSIRGDRGYSPLHF. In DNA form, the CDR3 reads TGTGCCAGTAGTATTAGGGGAGACAGGGGTTATTCACCCCTCCACTTT. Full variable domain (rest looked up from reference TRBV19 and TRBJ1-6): DGGITQSPKYLFRKEGQNVTLSCEQNLNHDAMYWYRQDPGQGLRLIYYSQIVNDFQKGDIAEGYSVSREKKESFPLTVTSAQKNPTAFYLCASSIRGDRGYSPLHFGNGTRLTVT.

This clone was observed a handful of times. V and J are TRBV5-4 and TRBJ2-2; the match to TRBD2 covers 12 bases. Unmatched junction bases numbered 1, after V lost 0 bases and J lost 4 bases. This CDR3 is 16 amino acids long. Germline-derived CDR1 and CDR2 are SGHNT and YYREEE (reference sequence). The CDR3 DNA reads TGTGCCAGCAGCTTGGGACTAGCGGGGGTCACCGGGGAGCTGTTTTTT. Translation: CASSLGLAGVTGELFF.

CDR3 sequence: CASSPSGGFYGYTF. CDR3 bases: TGTGCCAGCAGCCCGTCCGGGGGATTCTATGGCTACACCTTC. The genes are TRBV14 and TRBJ1-2; tentatively, D is TRBD1 (5 bases). Germline V gives CDR1 SGHDN, CDR2 FVKESK. The CDR3 is 14 residues long. V shed 4 bases and J shed 4 bases, with 13 bases lying between them.

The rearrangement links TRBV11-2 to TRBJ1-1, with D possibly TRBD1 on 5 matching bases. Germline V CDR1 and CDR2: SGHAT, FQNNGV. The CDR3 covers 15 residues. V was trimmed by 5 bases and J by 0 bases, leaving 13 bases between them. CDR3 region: CASSAGGGLNTEAFF. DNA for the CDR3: TGTGCCAGCAGCGCGGGGGGAGGGCTGAACACTGAAGCTTTCTTT.

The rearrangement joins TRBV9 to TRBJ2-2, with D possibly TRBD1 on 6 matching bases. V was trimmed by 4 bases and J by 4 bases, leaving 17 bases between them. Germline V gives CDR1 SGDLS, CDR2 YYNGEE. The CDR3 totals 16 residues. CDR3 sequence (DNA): TGTGCCAGCAGCCCATTCAGGGGCTTGTCCACCGGGGAGCTGTTTTTT. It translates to CASSPFRGLSTGELFF.

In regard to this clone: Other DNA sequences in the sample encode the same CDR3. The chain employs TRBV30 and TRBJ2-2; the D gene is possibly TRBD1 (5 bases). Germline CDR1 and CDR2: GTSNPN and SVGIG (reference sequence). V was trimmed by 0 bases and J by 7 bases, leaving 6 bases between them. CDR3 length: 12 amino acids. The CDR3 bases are TGTGCCTGGAGTGTACAGGTCGGGGAGCTGTTTTTT. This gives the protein CAWSVQVGELFF.

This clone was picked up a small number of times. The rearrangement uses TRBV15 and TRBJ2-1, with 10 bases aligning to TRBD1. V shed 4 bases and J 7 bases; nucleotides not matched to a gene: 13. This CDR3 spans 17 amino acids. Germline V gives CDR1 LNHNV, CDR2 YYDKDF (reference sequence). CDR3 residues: CATSTTPGQGMWNEQFF. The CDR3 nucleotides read TGTGCCACCAGCACCACCCCGGGACAGGGGATGTGGAATGAGCAGTTCTTC.

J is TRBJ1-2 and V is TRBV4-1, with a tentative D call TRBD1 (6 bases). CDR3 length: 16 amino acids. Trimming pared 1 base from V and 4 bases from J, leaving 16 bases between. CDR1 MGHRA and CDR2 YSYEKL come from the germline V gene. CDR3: CASSQAGTRIGYGYTF. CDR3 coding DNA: TGCGCCAGCAGCCAAGCCGGGACACGCATCGGCTATGGCTACACCTTC.

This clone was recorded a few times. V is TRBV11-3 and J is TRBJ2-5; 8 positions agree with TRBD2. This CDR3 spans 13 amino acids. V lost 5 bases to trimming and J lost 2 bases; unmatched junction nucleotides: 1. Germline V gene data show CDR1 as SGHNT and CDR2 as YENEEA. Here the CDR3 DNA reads TGTGCCAGCAGCATAGCGGGGCAAGAGACCCAGTACTTC. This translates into CASSIAGQETQYF.

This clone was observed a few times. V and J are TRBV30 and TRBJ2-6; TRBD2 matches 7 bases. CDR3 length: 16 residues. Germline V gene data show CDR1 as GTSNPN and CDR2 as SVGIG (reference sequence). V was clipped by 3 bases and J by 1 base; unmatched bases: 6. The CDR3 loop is CAWRALGGSGANVLTF. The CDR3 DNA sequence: TGTGCCTGGAGGGCGCTGGGGGGGTCTGGGGCCAACGTCCTGACTTTC.

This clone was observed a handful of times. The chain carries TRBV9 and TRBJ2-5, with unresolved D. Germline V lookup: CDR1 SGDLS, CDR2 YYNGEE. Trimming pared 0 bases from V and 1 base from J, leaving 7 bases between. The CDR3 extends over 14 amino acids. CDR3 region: CASSVGTVQETQYF. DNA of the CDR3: TGTGCCAGCAGCGTAGGAACAGTCCAAGAGACCCAGTACTTC.

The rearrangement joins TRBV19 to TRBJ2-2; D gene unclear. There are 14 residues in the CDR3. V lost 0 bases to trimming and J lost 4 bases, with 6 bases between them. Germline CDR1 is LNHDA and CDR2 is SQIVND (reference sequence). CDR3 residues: CASSIDRGTGELFF. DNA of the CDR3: TGTGCCAGTAGTATAGATCGCGGCACCGGGGAGCTGTTTTTT.